The 3 T cell receptor beta chains below all came from one sample that was sequenced in a study of T-cell memory formation after mild COVID-19. TCRdb re-derived calls from the 5' RACE reads in MiXCR, one entry per CDR3 protein. The data contain tens of thousands of distinct CDR3 sequences, approximately 16% of them singletons. What was sequenced was PBMCs or a T cell subset sorted from them (not recorded which). All receptors come from a man younger than 35 who had mild COVID-19 (a few samples of this study predate the infection). Cell type and time point are not known.

This clonotype has a count of ten or more. The chain joins TRBV4-1 to TRBJ2-5; D is perhaps TRBD1 (6 bases). With 0 bases removed from V and 4 bases from J, the gap between germline ends came to 15 bases. The germline CDR1 and CDR2 sequences are MGHRA and YSYEKL. This CDR3 comprises 16 residues. CDR3 nucleotides: TGCGCCAGCAGCCAAGATAGGACTTTGGGGGCAGAGACCCAGTACTTC. Protein: CASSQDRTLGAETQYF.

The chain joins TRBV6-6 to TRBJ2-2, with 14 bases lining up with TRBD2. This CDR3 has 18 amino acids. The germline V gene encodes CDR1 MNHNY and CDR2 SVGAGI (reference sequence). V shed 5 bases, J shed 6 bases, and the junction held 11 bases outside the gene matches. As DNA, the CDR3 is TGTGCCAGCAGTGGACTAGCGGGGGGCACGAGCACTCCCGGGGAGCTGTTTTTT. Its protein product is CASSGLAGGTSTPGELFF.

This clonotype has just a few counts. This chain joins TRBV20-1 and TRBJ2-5; weak D call: TRBD1 (5 bases). V dropped 0 bases and J dropped 7 bases, with 18 bases sitting between them. CDR3 length: 15 residues. Germline CDR1 and CDR2: DFQATT and SNEGSKA (reference sequence). CDR3 in DNA: TGCAGTGCTAGAGAGTCCAGGGCACCTCCTGGGACCCAGTACTTC. This codes for CSARESRAPPGTQYF.